This entry concerns a single TCR beta chain. The data originate from a study of CD8+ T cells in alopecia areata. This sample's treatment: oral pan-JAK inhibitor, 5-10 mg twice daily. Sequencing templates came from extracted RNA that was reverse transcribed into cDNA. Clones were sequenced by immunoSEQ multiplex PCR, and TCRdb holds only the in-frame ones, with some missing. Here the sample spans some 88,000 clones, about 40% being singletons. The specimen comprised CD8+ T cells sorted from blood, sampled at week 24, from a patient treated with tofacitinib. The sequence was obtained from a human donor with alopecia areata.

CDR3 sequence reads: CSARTGEAFF. The CDR3 nucleotides are TGCAGCGCTCGGACAGGTGAAGCTTTCTTT. The chain is built from TRBV29-1 and TRBJ1-1; 7 nucleotides line up with TRBD1. This CDR3 comprises 10 residues. The V and J ends lost 7 bases and 7 bases, in that order; junction bases with no gene match: 3. Germline V gene data show CDR1 as SQVTM and CDR2 as ANQGSEA. Based on the CDR3 plus reference TRBV29-1 and TRBJ1-1, the full variable domain is SAVISQKPSRDICQRGTSLTIQCQVDSQVTMMFWYRQQPGQSLTLIATANQGSEATYESGFVIDKFPISRPNLTFSTLTVSNMSPEDSSIYLCSARTGEAFFGQGTRLTVV.